The next 29 T cell receptor beta chains were all read from a single sample in a study of resident and recirculating memory T cells in vitiligo. Sequencing was performed with immunoSEQ multiplex PCR; in TCRdb, only in-frame clones are kept and a portion is missing. The table has around 70,000 clones, approximately 93% seen once. The sample taken for sequencing was blood. These TCRs come from a male donor with vitiligo.

Concerning this clone: Compared with germline, one end of the junction differs, possibly owing to a read error. This chain connects TRBV4-3 to TRBJ1-2, with a possible D match to TRBD1 (6 bases). The V gene's germline CDR1 is LGHNA and CDR2 YSLEER. The CDR3 sequence is 15 residues long. CDR3 DNA sequence: TGCGCCAGCAGCCGACAGGTCGGAGAGGAGGGGGGGACCTCCTTC. Its translation is CASSRQVGEEGGTSF.

This clone was seen once. CDR3 nucleotides: TGTGCCAGCAGCGTAGGGGGCGCCTCCGCTAACTATGGCTACACCTTC. Protein product: CASSVGGASANYGYTF. The chain uses TRBV9 and TRBJ1-2, with D possibly TRBD1 on 5 matching bases. The CDR3 covers 16 residues. The germline V gene has CDR1 SGDLS and CDR2 YYNGEE. Trimming shortened V by 0 bases and J by 0 bases, and 12 bases separated the two germline ends.

This clone was picked up one time. The chain links TRBV27 to TRBJ2-7; the match to TRBD2 covers 9 bases. This CDR3 comprises 18 residues. Germline V gene sequence: CDR1 MNHEY, CDR2 SMNVEV (reference sequence). V trimming: 0 bases; J trimming: 4 bases; junction bases outside the gene matches: 13. The DNA for the CDR3 is TGTGCCAGCAGTTTATCGACATCCCCGGGGCTAGCGGGGTACGAGCAGTACTTC. It translates to CASSLSTSPGLAGYEQYF.

The rearrangement uses TRBV7-2 and TRBJ2-7, with TRBD2 matching 10 bases. Germline trimming cut 1 base from V and 2 bases from J; bases unmatched to any gene: 5. Germline-derived CDR1 and CDR2 are SGHTA and FQGNSA. There are 16 residues in the CDR3. The CDR3 DNA reads TGTGCCAGCAGCTTAGGTTCCAGCGGGGGGGCCTACGAGCAGTACTTC. Translating gives CASSLGSSGGAYEQYF.

The V call is TRBV28, the J call TRBJ1-5; 8 nucleotides align to TRBD1. The germline CDR1 and CDR2 sequences are MDHEN and SYDVKM. CDR3 length: 15 amino acids. V gave up 6 bases and J gave up 7 bases; unmatched junction bases: 11. The CDR3: CASRTGQGRVQPQHF. In nucleotides, the CDR3 is TGTGCCAGCAGAACCGGACAGGGCAGGGTACAGCCCCAGCATTTT.

This chain uses TRBV7-6 with TRBJ2-1; 12 bases are shared with TRBD2. The J segment lost 7 bases and the V segment lost 3 bases, leaving 7 bases of the junction unmatched. From germline, CDR1 is SGHVS and CDR2 FNYEAQ. CDR3 length equals 16 residues. The CDR3 here is CASSFSGTSGWNEQFF. The CDR3 nucleotides are TGTGCCAGCAGCTTCTCCGGGACTAGCGGGTGGAATGAGCAGTTCTTC.

V usage is TRBV30 and J usage is TRBJ1-2, with TRBD1 matching 8 bases. Germline V CDR1 and CDR2: GTSNPN, SVGIG (reference sequence). CDR3 length equals 14 residues. V was clipped by 0 bases and J by 4 bases; unmatched bases: 4. DNA for the CDR3: TGTGCCTGGAGTGTACACCAGGGGGCCTATGGCTACACCTTC. Its translation is CAWSVHQGAYGYTF.

The V call is TRBV4-3, the J call TRBJ2-5, with D maybe TRBD2 (7 bases). Germline V gene lookup returns CDR1 LGHNA and CDR2 YSLEER. Trimming removed 0 bases from V and 5 bases from J, with 13 bases in between. The CDR3 consists of 15 residues. The CDR3 here is CASSQDSRGGETQYF. CDR3 nucleotides: TGCGCCAGCAGCCAAGATTCGAGGGGGGGCGAGACCCAGTACTTC.

This rearrangement joins TRBV7-7 to TRBJ2-3, with D uncertain. Trimming pared 0 bases from V and 6 bases from J, leaving 7 bases between. The CDR3 loop spans 13 amino acids. Germline V gene data show CDR1 as SSHAT and CDR2 as FNYEAQ (reference sequence). Here the CDR3 DNA reads TGTGCCAGCAGCTTAGCGGAGCAGGATACGCAGTATTTT. This gives the protein CASSLAEQDTQYF.

The chain combines TRBV5-1 with TRBJ2-3, with 9 bases lining up with TRBD2. The V and J ends lost 4 bases and 1 base, in that order; junction bases with no gene match: 4. Per the germline V gene, CDR1 is SGHRS and CDR2 is YFSETQ. The CDR3 length is 15 residues. The CDR3 nucleotides are TGCGCCAGCAGCCAAATAGCGGGGGGCACAGATACGCAGTATTTT. As protein: CASSQIAGGTDTQYF.

This clone was recorded once. The rearrangement uses TRBV6-5 and TRBJ1-5; D is unresolved. CDR1 and CDR2 from the germline V gene are MNHEY and SVGAGI. Trimming cost V 6 bases and J 0 bases, with 9 bases left between them. The CDR3 runs 14 residues. The CDR3 loop is CASRRLVSNQPQHF. The CDR3 bases are TGTGCCAGCAGAAGACTGGTTAGCAATCAGCCCCAGCATTTT.

The chain recombines TRBV7-9 with TRBJ1-4; TRBD1 matches at 8 bases. Germline-derived CDR1 and CDR2 are SEHNR and FQNEAQ (reference sequence). This CDR3 spans 16 amino acids. V was clipped by 0 bases and J by 7 bases; unmatched bases: 7. The CDR3 spells CASSLAQGALAEKLFF. Here the CDR3 DNA reads TGTGCCAGCAGCTTAGCGCAGGGGGCGTTAGCTGAAAAACTGTTTTTT.

This chain connects TRBV4-3 to TRBJ2-6, with D uncertain. The CDR3 sequence is 17 residues long. The germline CDR1 and CDR2 sequences are LGHNA and YSLEER. The V gene lost 5 bases and the J gene lost 4 bases, with 18 bases spanning the gap. CDR3 DNA sequence: TGCGCCAGCAGCACACGACGGAGTACCTCCGGGGCCAACGTCCTGACTTTC. It translates to CASSTRRSTSGANVLTF.

The V call is TRBV4-3, the J call TRBJ1-6; a possible D gene is TRBD1 (5 bases). The V end lost 0 bases, the J end lost 6 bases, and 12 bases lay between the germline ends. This CDR3 region has 16 residues. Germline-derived CDR1 and CDR2 are LGHNA and YSLEER. CDR3 DNA: TGCGCCAGCAGCCAAGAGCCGGGGGGGATTAATTCACCCCTCCACTTT. Its translation is CASSQEPGGINSPLHF.

The gene calls are TRBV19 and TRBJ2-7, with TRBD1 matching over 7 bases. Germline CDR1 is LNHDA and CDR2 is SQIVND (reference sequence). The CDR3 has 16 amino acids. Trimming removed 3 bases from V and 2 bases from J; junction bases left unmatched: 10. CDR3 sequence: CASSIRGGQPTYEQYF. The CDR3 bases are TGTGCCAGTAGTATTCGAGGGGGCCAACCTACCTACGAGCAGTACTTC. The entire variable domain, with the rest obtained from reference TRBV19 and TRBJ2-7, is as follows: DGGITQSPKYLFRKEGQNVTLSCEQNLNHDAMYWYRQDPGQGLRLIYYSQIVNDFQKGDIAEGYSVSREKKESFPLTVTSAQKNPTAFYLCASSIRGGQPTYEQYFGPGTRLTVT.

The V gene is TRBV5-1, the J gene TRBJ2-3, with a tentative D call TRBD2 (6 bases). CDR3 length equals 13 residues. V lost 3 bases and J lost 3, with 8 bases in between. Germline V gene data show CDR1 as SGHRS and CDR2 as YFSETQ. The CDR3 region is CASSSTRTDTQYF. CDR3 bases: TGCGCCAGCAGCTCGACTAGAACAGATACGCAGTATTTT.

The chain employs TRBV9 and TRBJ2-5; D possibly corresponds to TRBD1 (7 bases). CDR1 is SGDLS, CDR2 YYNGEE, per germline. V lost 4 bases and J lost 2, with 12 bases in between. The CDR3 has 14 residues. CDR3 in amino acids: CASSRAGGQETQYF. The CDR3 DNA sequence: TGTGCCAGCAGCCGAGCAGGGGGGCAAGAGACCCAGTACTTC.

The chain combines TRBV5-8 with TRBJ2-7, with D tentatively TRBD2 (5 bases). V was clipped by 0 bases and J by 4 bases, with 8 bases between them. Per germline, CDR1 SGHTS and CDR2 YDEGEE. The CDR3 loop spans 13 amino acids. Here the CDR3 DNA reads TGTGCCAGCAGCTTGGCCGAGGGTTACGAGCAGTACTTC. Translating it yields CASSLAEGYEQYF.

The chain links TRBV4-1 to TRBJ1-2; 8 nucleotides match TRBD1. The V segment lost 0 bases and the J segment 7 bases; nucleotides outside the gene matches: 4. CDR1 is MGHRA and CDR2 is YSYEKL in the germline V gene. The CDR3 has 14 residues. CDR3 region: CASSQDRGRVGYTF. In DNA form, the CDR3 reads TGCGCCAGCAGCCAAGACAGGGGGCGGGTTGGCTACACCTTC.

This clone was seen only once. J is TRBJ2-2 and V is TRBV6-6; no clear D gene. CDR1 is MNHNY and CDR2 is SVGAGI in the germline V gene (reference sequence). The V end was cut by 9 bases, the J end by 5 bases, with 16 bases between. The CDR3 has 14 amino acids. CDR3 in DNA: TGTGCCAGTCTACATCGAGGTTTTACCGGGGAGCTGTTTTTT. Protein: CASLHRGFTGELFF.

V gene TRBV19 combines with J gene TRBJ1-2; the D is unclear. The CDR3 has 14 residues. Germline V gives CDR1 LNHDA, CDR2 SQIVND (reference sequence). Trimming removed 2 bases at V and 4 bases at J, with 11 bases between. CDR3 sequence (DNA): TGTGCCAGTAGTATAAAGCAGGTTCGCTATGGCTACACCTTC. This translates into CASSIKQVRYGYTF.

The V gene is TRBV7-8, the J gene TRBJ1-4; 9 bases are a match to TRBD1. Germline V gives CDR1 SGHVS, CDR2 FQNEAQ. V shed 1 base and J 5 bases; nucleotides not matched to a gene: 8. There are 17 residues in the CDR3. The CDR3 DNA reads TGTGCCAGCAGCTTAGGGACAGGGGCGGTCGAGAATGAAAAACTGTTTTTT. It is translated as CASSLGTGAVENEKLFF.

The chain carries TRBV11-2 and TRBJ2-7, with 8 bases aligning to TRBD1. The CDR3 has 16 amino acids. The junction had 9 bases not matched to a gene; V was cut back by 1 base and J by 4 bases. Germline V lookup: CDR1 SGHAT, CDR2 FQNNGV. DNA of the CDR3: TGTGCCAGCAGCTTAGGTTTCTGGGACAGGTCGTACGAGCAGTACTTC. As protein: CASSLGFWDRSYEQYF.

The chain employs TRBV6-5 and TRBJ1-4; 8 nucleotides agree with TRBD1. Germline trimming cut 6 bases from V and 8 bases from J; bases unmatched to any gene: 2. Germline CDR1 reads MNHEY; CDR2 reads SVGAGI. The length of the CDR3 is 12 residues. In DNA, the CDR3 is TGTGCCAGCAGCCGGGACAGGGAAAAACTGTTTTTT. Translated, it gives CASSRDREKLFF.

The V gene is TRBV5-1, the J gene TRBJ2-7, with 10 positions matching TRBD1. The V and J ends lost 3 bases and 6 bases, in that order; junction bases with no gene match: 6. This CDR3 spans 14 amino acids. Germline V gene sequence: CDR1 SGHRS, CDR2 YFSETQ. The CDR3 loop reads CASSSGQGYGEQYF. The CDR3 coding sequence is TGCGCCAGCAGCTCGGGACAGGGGTATGGCGAGCAGTACTTC.

The chain combines TRBV27 with TRBJ1-1; 9 bases match TRBD1. CDR1 MNHEY and CDR2 SMNVEV come from the germline V gene (reference sequence). V lost 5 bases, J lost 2 bases, and 18 bases stayed unmatched. The CDR3 contains 19 residues. CDR3 sequence: CASSPLGGQGTFFNTEAFF. CDR3 coding DNA: TGTGCCAGCAGTCCTTTAGGGGGACAGGGCACCTTTTTCAACACTGAAGCTTTCTTT.

The chain has TRBV2 and TRBJ1-1; D not certain. V was cut by 8 bases and J by 4 bases, with 11 bases left in between. The CDR3 consists of 12 residues. The germline V gene has CDR1 SNHLY and CDR2 FYNNEI. CDR3 amino acids: CASRTSVTEAFF. CDR3 nucleotides: TGTGCCAGCCGAACCTCAGTCACTGAAGCTTTCTTT.

The genes are TRBV15 and TRBJ1-2; possibly TRBD1 for D (5 bases). The CDR3 loop spans 16 amino acids. Per germline, CDR1 LNHNV and CDR2 YYDKDF (reference sequence). Trimming shortened V by 1 base and J by 0 bases, and 12 bases separated the two germline ends. The CDR3 region has the DNA TGTGCCACCAGCAGAGGCAAGACAGCTCCTAACTATGGCTACACCTTC. It is translated as CATSRGKTAPNYGYTF.

The chain recombines TRBV5-6 with TRBJ2-1, with a weak D call TRBD2 (5 bases). Looked up from germline, CDR1 is SGHDT and CDR2 is YYEEEE. CDR3 size: 19 residues. V was clipped by 4 bases and J by 0 bases, with 23 bases between them. The CDR3 spells CASSPKSLSDRDSYNEQFF. DNA of the CDR3: TGTGCCAGCAGCCCGAAATCCCTTAGCGACCGTGACTCCTACAATGAGCAGTTCTTC.